This entry describes one TCR beta chain. In germline, CDR1 is MDHEN, CDR2 SYDVKM. This CDR3 spans 17 amino acids. V trimming: 5 bases; J trimming: 3 bases; junction bases outside the gene matches: 14. The source of the sample is a study of blood T cells in healthy people across ages. Combining a sample-barcoded 5' primer with a J-beta primer mix, a second PCR ran for roughly 7 to 11 cycles. TCRdb recomputed calls from the 5' RACE reads with MiXCR, one row per CDR3 protein. The table records about 1.8 million distinct CDR3 sequences, just under 50% of them present only once. Donors were healthy Caucasian individuals from Russia aged roughly 6 to 95.

The sample comprised blood. The chain recombines TRBV28 with TRBJ2-3; 7 nucleotides line up with TRBD1. This clonotype was obtained from a woman aged 40-49 years in good health. CDR3 in amino acids: CASSPLLQGYETDTQYF. The DNA of the CDR3 is TGTGCCAGCAGTCCCTTGCTACAGGGGTATGAGACAGATACGCAGTATTTT.